These 16 T cell receptor beta chains were all obtained from the same sample, sequenced in a study of cytomegalovirus exposure and HLA in healthy donors. Amplification used 60 Vbeta primers and 13 Jbeta primers. Profiled with immunoSEQ multiplex PCR; TCRdb holds only in-frame clones, not every one. The data contain about 200,000 clones, roughly 80% of them singletons. What was sequenced was PBMCs. The receptors here all came from a woman aged 40-49 years in good health and CMV-seronegative.

V usage is TRBV27 and J usage is TRBJ2-7, with D tentatively TRBD2 (6 bases). CDR1 is MNHEY and CDR2 is SMNVEV in the germline V gene (reference sequence). CDR3 length: 13 residues. V lost 8 bases and J 3 bases, leaving 14 bases between the germline ends. The CDR3 region has the DNA TGTGCCAGCGGTGAAGCTAGCGTCTACGAGCAGTACTTC. Translating gives CASGEASVYEQYF.

The genes are TRBV4-1 and TRBJ1-2; D is unclear. Trimming took 1 base from V and 8 from J, leaving 14 bases between them. The CDR3 has 14 residues. The germline V gene has CDR1 MGHRA and CDR2 YSYEKL. CDR3 bases: TGCGCCAGCAGCCAAGCACTCGCCGCGGAAGGCTACACCTTC. Its protein is CASSQALAAEGYTF.

On this clone: The junction departs from germline at one end; a sequencing error may be responsible. This sequence joins TRBV7-3 and TRBJ2-1, with 16 nucleotides matching TRBD2. Germline CDR1 reads SGHTA; CDR2 reads FQGTGA. The CDR3 has 20 amino acids. CDR3 amino acids: CASSVTGTSGGVTNINEQFF. The CDR3 coding sequence is TGTGCCAGCAGCGTAACCGGGACTAGCGGGGGGGTGACAAACATCAATGAGCAGTTCTTC.

As regards this clone: Germline is not matched at one junction end, which may reflect a read error. The V gene is TRBV28, the J gene TRBJ2-7; D unresolved. Looked up from germline, CDR1 is MDHEN and CDR2 is SYDVKM. The CDR3 totals 12 residues. The CDR3 reads CASSLWSYGQYF. The CDR3, as DNA: TGTGCCAGCAGTTTATGGTCCTACGGGCAGTACTTC. Filled out from reference TRBV28 and TRBJ2-7, the complete variable domain reads DVKVTQSSRYLVKRTGEKVFLECVQDMDHENMFWYRQDPGLGLRLIYFSYDVKMKEKGDIPEGYSVSREKKERFSLILESASTNQTSMYLCASSLWSYGQYFGPGTRLTVT.

The V and J genes are TRBV30 and TRBJ1-4; no clear D gene. V lost 3 bases and J lost 5, with 10 bases in between. The CDR3 spans 13 residues. Germline V gives CDR1 GTSNPN, CDR2 SVGIG (reference sequence). CDR3 coding DNA: TGTGCCTGGAGCGGAACAGTAAATGAAAAACTGTTTTTT. Translated: CAWSGTVNEKLFF.

The genes are TRBV7-7 and TRBJ2-5, with TRBD1 as a possible D gene (6 bases). The CDR3 is made up of 14 amino acids. In germline, CDR1 is SSHAT, CDR2 FNYEAQ (reference sequence). The ends were cut back, 1 base at V and 1 base at J, with 7 bases in the middle. DNA for the CDR3: TGTGCCAGCAGCTTAGGGGGGCCCCAAGAGACCCAGTACTTC. This gives the protein CASSLGGPQETQYF. Combining the CDR3 with reference TRBV7-7 and TRBJ2-5 gives the whole variable domain GAGVSQSPRYKVTKRGQDVTLRCDPISSHATLYWYQQALGQGPEFLTYFNYEAQPDKSGLPSDRFSAERPEGSISTLTIQRTEQRDSAMYRCASSLGGPQETQYFGPGTRLLVL.

This clone came up a few times. The chain employs TRBV5-4 and TRBJ2-1; 8 bases are shared with TRBD2. This CDR3 has 13 amino acids. Germline V gene data show CDR1 as SGHNT and CDR2 as YYREEE (reference sequence). V dropped 4 bases and J dropped 5; count of bases not matched to a gene: 2. CDR3 protein: CASSPLADNEQFF. CDR3 DNA: TGTGCCAGCAGCCCACTAGCGGACAATGAGCAGTTCTTC.

The rearrangement uses TRBV5-6 and TRBJ2-3; D ambiguous. With 2 bases removed from V and 6 bases from J, the gap between germline ends came to 10 bases. The CDR3 is made up of 13 amino acids. Germline CDR1 SGHDT, CDR2 YYEEEE. CDR3 DNA sequence: TGTGCCAGCAGCTTTTTCGGTTCGGATACGCAGTATTTT. It codes for CASSFFGSDTQYF.

This clone was seen only a few times. The V and J genes are TRBV4-1 and TRBJ1-1; 8 bases are shared with TRBD1. The CDR3 is made up of 17 amino acids. Germline loops: CDR1 MGHRA, CDR2 YSYEKL. Unmatched junction bases numbered 8, after V lost 1 base and J lost 1 base. CDR3 residues: CASSQVQSGTGNTEAFF. The CDR3 region has the DNA TGCGCCAGCAGCCAAGTCCAGTCCGGGACAGGGAACACTGAAGCTTTCTTT.

The CDR3 sequence is CASSLLGSGRVDTQYF. In DNA form, the CDR3 reads TGTGCCAGCAGTTTATTGGGTAGCGGGAGAGTAGATACGCAGTATTTT. The gene calls are TRBV28 and TRBJ2-3; 9 nucleotides align to TRBD2. Germline lookup yields CDR1 MDHEN and CDR2 SYDVKM. The CDR3 has 16 amino acids. The V gene end was trimmed by 1 base and the J gene end by 5 bases; junction bases not matched to a gene: 7.

This clone showed up just once. V and J are TRBV29-1 and TRBJ1-1; maybe TRBD1 (5 bases). CDR3 length equals 12 residues. CDR1 SQVTM and CDR2 ANQGSEA come from the germline V gene. Trimming took off 7 bases at V and 4 bases at J, with 13 bases between the two ends. CDR3 coding DNA: TGCAGCGCATCTTTAAGGGGCACTGAAGCTTTCTTT. This sequence encodes CSASLRGTEAFF.

The rearrangement links TRBV5-4 to TRBJ2-7; tentatively, D is TRBD2 (7 bases). Germline CDR1 is SGHNT and CDR2 is YYREEE (reference sequence). This CDR3 has 13 residues. Between the trimmed V and J ends, which lost 4 bases and 5 bases, there was a span of 13 bases. CDR3 amino acids: CASSRGGADEQYF. In nucleotides, the CDR3 is TGTGCCAGCAGCCGTGGGGGGGCCGACGAGCAGTACTTC.

The chain recombines TRBV5-4 with TRBJ2-2; 15 bases agree with TRBD2. V trimming: 4 bases; J trimming: 6 bases; junction bases outside the gene matches: 16. The germline V gene has CDR1 SGHNT and CDR2 YYREEE (reference sequence). CDR3 length: 20 residues. CDR3 in amino acids: CASSPNPPGLAGGGPGELFF. In DNA, the CDR3 is TGTGCCAGCAGCCCGAACCCACCGGGACTAGCGGGAGGTGGGCCCGGGGAGCTGTTTTTT. The full variable domain, rest sourced from reference TRBV5-4 and TRBJ2-2, is ETGVTQSPTHLIKTRGQQVTLRCSSQSGHNTVSWYQQALGQGPQFIFQYYREEENGRGNFPPRFSGLQFPNYSSELNVNALELDDSALYLCASSPNPPGLAGGGPGELFFGEGSRLTVL.

The V and J genes are TRBV4-1 and TRBJ2-1; possible D gene TRBD1, 6 bases. Looked up from germline, CDR1 is MGHRA and CDR2 is YSYEKL. The CDR3 extends over 15 amino acids. Trimming pared 5 bases from V and 0 bases from J, leaving 11 bases between. In nucleotides, the CDR3 is TGCGCCAGCAGCTGGGACATCTTCTCCTACAATGAGCAGTTCTTC. As protein: CASSWDIFSYNEQFF.

The rearrangement joins TRBV18 to TRBJ2-7; D uncertain. V was clipped by 4 bases and J by 5 bases, with 12 bases between them. Germline lookup yields CDR1 KGHSH and CDR2 LQKENI. CDR3 size: 13 residues. CDR3 nucleotide sequence: TGTGCCAGCTCACGAAACGAGGCTAACGAGCAGTACTTC. It translates to CASSRNEANEQYF.

This sequence joins TRBV5-1 and TRBJ2-6, with TRBD1 identical over 8 bases. V gave up 0 bases and J gave up 0 bases; unmatched junction bases: 2. Germline V gene sequence: CDR1 SGHRS, CDR2 YFSETQ. This CDR3 is built from 17 residues. CDR3 amino acids: CASSLVTGGSGANVLTF. The DNA of the CDR3 is TGCGCCAGCAGCTTGGTAACAGGGGGCTCTGGGGCCAACGTCCTGACTTTC.